This T cell receptor beta chain was sequenced for a study of blood T cell repertoires in COVID-19. Study in general: Researchers got acute and convalescent COVID-19 samples from the United States, Italy and Spain.

This clone showed up just a few times. The germline CDR1 and CDR2 sequences are SGHRS and YFSETQ. V lost 1 base, J lost 0 bases, and 11 bases lay in between. This CDR3 spans 15 amino acids. Authors' analysis steps: Amplification with reference gene primers provided the estimates of nucleated cell counts. Sequenced by immunoSEQ multiplex PCR; TCRdb stores in-frame clones only, minus some. D and trimming come from the DNA, and the V and J calls and clone size come from that table. This sample has 150,000 to 200,000 clones, with 75% to 90% found just once. The sequenced sample consisted of PBMCs or T cells enriched from blood (not recorded which). This receptor was taken from a woman aged 55-69 years who had recovered from COVID-19. The rearrangement joins TRBV5-1 to TRBJ2-7; weak D call: TRBD1 (6 bases). The CDR3 coding sequence is TGCGCCAGCAGCTTGAGTCAGGACAGCTCCTACGAGCAGTACTTC. Translating it yields CASSLSQDSSYEQYF.